This TCR beta chain comes out of a study of beta chain features in type 1 diabetes. Findings and limits, study-wide: The study found moderately but significantly shorter TCRB CDR3s in all four CD4+ subsets of Type 1 diabetes patients. Any PCR bias toward short templates would affect both groups alike.

Expressed TCRB transcripts were sequenced because the isolated RNA had all been reverse transcribed beforehand. Sequencing was performed with immunoSEQ multiplex PCR; in TCRdb, only in-frame clones are kept and a portion is missing. The sample comprises about 160,000 clones, roughly 10% of which are singletons, and around 0.64% rests with the top ten. As for this clone: The antigen remains unidentified. Other DNA sequences of this sample code for an identical CDR3.

This CDR3 is built from 14 residues. Germline CDR1 is SGHRS and CDR2 is YFSETQ. Deletions cut 0 bases from V and 0 bases from J, with 6 bases between. This clonotype was obtained from a young woman with type 1 diabetes. The J gene is TRBJ2-5, the V gene TRBV5-1; D is possibly TRBD1 (5 bases). Sequencing was performed on central memory CD4+ T cells from blood. The CDR3 loop is CASSLAGNQETQYF. The CDR3 DNA reads TGCGCCAGCAGCTTGGCAGGGAACCAAGAGACCCAGTACTTC.